Following are 31 T cell receptor beta chains from one sample sequenced in a study of CXCR3-negative and CXCR3-positive naive CD8 T cells. Regarding the study as a whole: When CXCR3-positive naive cells were set against CXCR3-negative naive cells, the former had more hydrophobic TRB CDR3s.

Preparation of TRB cDNA libraries relied on 5' RACE carrying UMI labels. TCRdb re-analyzed the 5' RACE reads; it lists each CDR3 protein once, without DNA. Its clone listing holds some 120,000 distinct CDR3 sequences. No antigen has been identified for these receptors. What was sequenced was naive CXCR3+ CD8+ T cells from blood. Subset denoted: CD45RO-CCR7+CD27+CD95- naive CD8+ T cells expressing CXCR3 (TNR3+). The source of these receptors is a human donor in good health. Some clones in this sample may be carry-over from other donors' samples.

The chain combines TRBV20-1 with TRBJ1-3; without DNA, the TCRdb call of TRBD1 cannot be checked. The CDR3 length is 17 residues. Germline CDR1 and CDR2: DFQATT and SNEGSKA (reference sequence). The CDR3 sequence is CSARERGARGDGNTIYF.

The chain recombines TRBV5-1 with TRBJ2-3; TCRdb outputs TRBD2, but without DNA this stays unchecked. CDR1 is SGHRS, CDR2 YFSETQ, per germline. The CDR3 has 16 residues. The CDR3 spells CASSAELAGEGDTQYF.

J is TRBJ1-4 and V is TRBV9; as DNA is missing, the TRBD1 call by TCRdb cannot be tested. The CDR3 spans 15 residues. Per the germline V gene, CDR1 is SGDLS and CDR2 is YYNGEE. This CDR3 reads CASGQGAGANEKLFF.

The rearrangement joins TRBV29-1 to TRBJ2-3; TCRdb proposes TRBD1, but this gene call is untestable without DNA. The CDR3 extends over 18 amino acids. Germline assignment: CDR1 SQVTM and CDR2 ANQGSEA. CDR3: CSVEGALTGGVSTDTQYF.

The V call is TRBV29-1, the J call TRBJ2-3; TCRdb designates TRBD1, a call that cannot be tested without DNA. The CDR3 consists of 13 residues. The germline CDR1 and CDR2 sequences are SQVTM and ANQGSEA. This CDR3 is CSVDVGQGGTQYF.

The CDR3 here is CASSDWAENTEAFF. This rearrangement joins TRBV10-2 to TRBJ1-1. Germline values: CDR1 WSHSY, CDR2 SAAADI. This CDR3 region has 14 residues.

The genes are TRBV12-3 or TRBV12-4 and TRBJ1-4. This CDR3 contains 14 residues. The CDR3 protein is CASRAVSYNEKLFF.

The chain is built from TRBV3-1 and TRBJ2-4; TCRdb selects TRBD1, and the lack of DNA leaves this call unchecked. CDR1 and CDR2 from the germline V gene are LGHDT and YNNKEL (reference sequence). The CDR3 runs to 17 residues. The CDR3 loop reads CASSQDKGAWDKNIQYF.

V usage is TRBV20-1 and J usage is TRBJ2-7; the D gene TCRdb calls, TRBD2, cannot be checked with no DNA. This CDR3 region has 15 residues. CDR1 DFQATT and CDR2 SNEGSKA come from the germline V gene (reference sequence). CDR3 region: CSARDEASGRSEQYF.

The chain links TRBV5-1 to TRBJ1-5. Germline assignment: CDR1 SGHRS and CDR2 YFSETQ. This CDR3 comprises 15 residues. CDR3 protein: CASSPTGYSNQPQHF.

The chain is built from TRBV7-9 and TRBJ2-7; TCRdb returns TRBD1, unconfirmable since there is no DNA. Germline CDR1 and CDR2: SEHNR and FQNEAQ (reference sequence). The CDR3 contains 13 residues. CDR3 in amino acids: CASSTGATYEQYF.

The chain uses TRBV20-1 and TRBJ2-1; TCRdb selects TRBD2, and the lack of DNA leaves this call unchecked. Germline V gene sequence: CDR1 DFQATT, CDR2 SNEGSKA (reference sequence). CDR3 length: 13 amino acids. The CDR3: CSAGTSGYNEQFF.

The chain is built from TRBV29-1 and TRBJ2-7; TCRdb designates TRBD2, a call that cannot be tested without DNA. This CDR3 is built from 14 residues. Looked up from germline, CDR1 is SQVTM and CDR2 is ANQGSEA. Here the CDR3 reads CSVVGLAGVGEQYF.

The gene calls are TRBV7-2 and TRBJ2-5; there is no DNA to check the TCRdb D call of TRBD2. The germline V gene encodes CDR1 SGHTA and CDR2 FQGNSA. The CDR3 contains 15 residues. CDR3 protein: CASSLLIGLQETQYF.

The chain recombines TRBV29-1 with TRBJ2-7; lacking DNA, the TRBD2 call made by TCRdb goes unchecked. Germline V gene sequence: CDR1 SQVTM, CDR2 ANQGSEA. The length of the CDR3 is 16 residues. CDR3 in amino acids: CSVEDPTSGAAYEQYF.

This rearrangement joins TRBV7-9 to TRBJ2-1; TCRdb picks TRBD1, but there is no DNA to check that call. The CDR3 runs to 16 residues. Germline lookup yields CDR1 SEHNR and CDR2 FQNEAQ (reference sequence). The CDR3 sequence: CASSPRTGGTYNEQFF.

CDR3 protein: CASSLVGRPNEQFF. This chain connects TRBV7-9 to TRBJ2-1; TCRdb selects TRBD2, and the lack of DNA leaves this call unchecked. There are 14 residues in the CDR3. Germline CDR1 is SEHNR and CDR2 is FQNEAQ (reference sequence).

The CDR3 sequence is CSVTGTVTYEQYF. The chain recombines TRBV29-1 with TRBJ2-7; as DNA is missing, the TRBD1 call by TCRdb cannot be tested. Germline assignment: CDR1 SQVTM and CDR2 ANQGSEA. The CDR3 is 13 residues long.

V is TRBV20-1 and J is TRBJ1-2; as DNA is missing, the TRBD1 call by TCRdb cannot be tested. Looked up from germline, CDR1 is DFQATT and CDR2 is SNEGSKA (reference sequence). This CDR3 has 15 residues. This CDR3 is CSARDLTQGVAGYTF.

The V gene is TRBV7-7, the J gene TRBJ2-5; TCRdb proposes TRBD1, but this gene call is untestable without DNA. In germline, CDR1 is SSHAT, CDR2 FNYEAQ (reference sequence). CDR3 size: 15 residues. CDR3: CASTPDPGNWETQYF.

V and J are TRBV29-1 and TRBJ1-1; TCRdb returns TRBD1, unconfirmable since there is no DNA. This CDR3 has 13 residues. Germline values: CDR1 SQVTM, CDR2 ANQGSEA. The CDR3 here is CSVPTGRGTEAFF.

This chain connects TRBV9 to TRBJ2-7. Per germline, CDR1 SGDLS and CDR2 YYNGEE. The CDR3 runs to 13 residues. This chain's CDR3 is CASSVEWGYEQYF.

This chain connects TRBV7-7 to TRBJ2-7; TCRdb's D call, TRBD2, is unchecked because there is no DNA. Germline assignment: CDR1 SSHAT and CDR2 FNYEAQ (reference sequence). The CDR3 covers 16 residues. Here the CDR3 reads CASSPFGTSGTYEQYF.

This chain links TRBV12-3 or TRBV12-4 with TRBJ2-5; the D gene TCRdb calls, TRBD1, cannot be checked with no DNA. The CDR3 loop spans 15 amino acids. This CDR3 is CASSLLAGAQETQYF.

The chain joins TRBV27 to TRBJ2-7; TCRdb gives TRBD1 as the D gene, but with no DNA this cannot be confirmed. Looked up from germline, CDR1 is MNHEY and CDR2 is SMNVEV (reference sequence). The CDR3 is made up of 15 amino acids. The CDR3: CASSSGLRQGLEQYF.

This rearrangement joins TRBV28 to TRBJ2-7; as DNA is missing, the TRBD2 call by TCRdb cannot be tested. This CDR3 has 14 amino acids. Germline assignment: CDR1 MDHEN and CDR2 SYDVKM. The CDR3 reads CASILGTGTYEQYF. The full variable domain, rest sourced from reference TRBV28 and TRBJ2-7, is DVKVTQSSRYLVKRTGEKVFLECVQDMDHENMFWYRQDPGLGLRLIYFSYDVKMKEKGDIPEGYSVSREKKERFSLILESASTNQTSMYLCASILGTGTYEQYFGPGTRLTVT.

The rearrangement uses TRBV12-3 or TRBV12-4 and TRBJ1-6; TCRdb's D call of TRBD1 is untestable without DNA. The CDR3 totals 12 residues. The CDR3: CASSSDRRPLHF.

This chain joins TRBV20-1 and TRBJ2-1. The CDR3 has 13 residues. In germline, CDR1 is DFQATT, CDR2 SNEGSKA (reference sequence). The CDR3: CSASRGSYNGQFF.

The chain is built from TRBV7-6 and TRBJ2-7; as DNA is missing, the TRBD1 call by TCRdb cannot be tested. CDR1 is SGHVS and CDR2 is FNYEAQ in the germline V gene. CDR3 length equals 13 residues. This CDR3 reads CASSWAGETEQYF.

The genes are TRBV9 and TRBJ1-1. This CDR3 is 14 amino acids long. Germline CDR1 SGDLS, CDR2 YYNGEE. The CDR3 sequence is CASSVAESATEAFF.

This chain links TRBV13 with TRBJ1-1. The CDR3 covers 14 residues. CDR1 is PRHDT, CDR2 FYEKMQ, per germline (reference sequence). CDR3 in amino acids: CASTKMRGNTEAFF.